The clone carrying this T cell receptor (beta chain) was picked up one time. Its antigen is as yet unknown. Time point of the sample: patch test 3, about 24 weeks after DPC sensitization. Treatment here: therapeutic diphenylcyclopropenone sensitization with weekly scalp DPC. Each patch-test visit's blood sample preceded patch application. The entry originates in a study of human T cells and chemical hapten exposure. Study results and caveats: There was no change with DPC sensitization in TCRs above 1 in 1000 frequency.

The CDR3 is made up of 14 amino acids. Trimming took off 3 bases at V and 9 bases at J, with 15 bases between the two ends. Germline values: CDR1 MNHEY, CDR2 SMNVEV (reference sequence). Within the library, unique molecular identifiers were attached to each individual cDNA molecule. Each CDR3 protein gets one entry after TCRdb re-called the RACE reads with MiXCR. This sample has 82,000 or so distinct CDR3 sequences, with 13% found just once. The clonotype originates from a woman aged 45-59 years with alopecia areata. Some clones in this sample may be carry-over from other donors' samples. The sample was whole blood, taken in connection with sensitization to the hapten diphenylcyclopropenone (DPC). This sequence joins TRBV27 and TRBJ2-1; D possibly matches TRBD1 or TRBD2 (5 bases each). The CDR3 DNA sequence: TGTGCCAGCAGTTTGCTAGGGACGCCCCTTGAGCAGTTCTTC. Translated: CASSLLGTPLEQFF.